This T cell receptor beta chain was obtained from a study of blood T cell repertoires in COVID-19. The method was immunoSEQ multiplex PCR; TCRdb's version includes in-frame clones alone and lacks a portion of them. The data hold more than 85,000 clones, with roughly 84% observed a single time. Germline V gives CDR1 SGHTA, CDR2 FQGNSA. The CDR3 spans 12 residues. Trimming stripped 0 bases from V and 7 bases from J, with 4 bases between. The sequence was obtained from a man in his sixties with acute or convalescent COVID-19. Sequencing input: peripheral blood. The V gene is TRBV7-2, the J gene TRBJ1-5; no clear D gene. The CDR3 DNA sequence: TGTGCCAGCAGCTTAGCGCGCCAGCCCCAGCATTTT. Protein: CASSLARQPQHF.